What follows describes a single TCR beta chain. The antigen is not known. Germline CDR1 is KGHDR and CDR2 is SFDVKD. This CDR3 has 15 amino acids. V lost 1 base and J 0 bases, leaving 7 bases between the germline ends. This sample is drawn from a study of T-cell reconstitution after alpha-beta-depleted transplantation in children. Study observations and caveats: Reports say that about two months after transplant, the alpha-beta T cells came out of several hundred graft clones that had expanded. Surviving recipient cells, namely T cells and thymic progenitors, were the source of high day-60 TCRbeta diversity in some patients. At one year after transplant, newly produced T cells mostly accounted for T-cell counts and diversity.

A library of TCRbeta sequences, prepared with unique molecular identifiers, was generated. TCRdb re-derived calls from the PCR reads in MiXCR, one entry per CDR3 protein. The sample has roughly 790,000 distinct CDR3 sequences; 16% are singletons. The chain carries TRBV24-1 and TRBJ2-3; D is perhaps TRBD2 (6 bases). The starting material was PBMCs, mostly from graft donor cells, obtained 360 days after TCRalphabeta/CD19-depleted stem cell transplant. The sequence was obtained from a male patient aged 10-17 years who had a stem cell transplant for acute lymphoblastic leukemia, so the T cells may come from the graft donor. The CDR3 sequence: CATSDLGTSTDTQYF. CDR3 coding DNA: TGTGCCACCAGTGATTTAGGGACTAGCACAGATACGCAGTATTTT.